The T cell receptor beta chain described here comes from a study of cytomegalovirus exposure and HLA in healthy donors (dated by TCRdb to about 2017). Study-wide context: In an earlier analysis of under 750 of the donors, less than 350 Gb of sequence data and some 100 million unique TCR beta sequences from roughly 190 million T cells were reported. Typing coverage varied by locus: about 620-630 donors for A, B, C, DRB1 and DQB1; more than 500 for DQA1; 600 to 610 for DPA1; 400 to 480 for DPB1. To study patterns of TCR occurrence, a later analysis re-analyzed previously published TCR beta repertoires from around 660 donors and added high-resolution HLA genotyping. Rather than drawing on any new phenotypic data, the later analysis identified candidate immune exposures from TCR beta sequences and the way those sequences occurred across donors. Roughly 5 DR-DQ haplotypes were handled as single units for association and clustering, since linkage in the cohort was strong. A later genetic analysis used genome-wide SNP genotypes for 398 of the 666 donors, treating that subset as a discovery cohort. To decide whether each TCR beta V gene segment behaved as functional or pseudogenic, an earlier analysis of some 580 of the donors relied on high-throughput TCR beta sequencing. The study was designed to test whether signatures of past pathogen exposure could be identified by cataloging public T cell receptors. Among roughly 400 genotyped donors of the cohort, an average of about 220,000 unique TCR beta nucleotide sequences was sequenced per donor, of which 15% to 20% were non-productive. Donor age, sex, ethnicity and CMV serostatus were collected together with the repertoire data. The study used immunosequencing to profile the T cell repertoires of approximately 650 subjects and linked those repertoires to cytomegalovirus serostatus. Both class I and class II loci were covered by HLA typing, at four-digit resolution. An early release covering about 600 HLA-typed donors comprised approximately 290 gigabases of sequencing data and some 79 million unique TCR sequences. All discovery cohort repertoires had been generated using a single sequencing platform. The genetic ancestry cluster associated with self-reported Caucasian donors included about four fifths of the 300 to 450 genotyped donors. Besides the first cohort of 666 subjects, a separate validation cohort made up of around 120 different subjects was used. High-throughput TCR immunosequencing, statistical association of individual TCRs with disease status, and machine learning were combined to predict cytomegalovirus infection status. Broad study findings and their caveats: Correlated functional status among segregating V segments might reflect linkage disequilibrium, but an unknown experimental factor could not be ruled out. Roughly uniform sequencing depth across donors was assumed in presence/absence analyses, although this assumption may not hold. Across donors, most TCR sequences were observed very rarely, whereas some public TCRs were present in many individuals. A later analysis found that TCR association rates varied across HLA loci, with DRB1 alleles showing the most associated TCRs and HLA-C alleles the fewest. It was suggested by the authors that the approach could potentially be generalized to other disease states and immunological phenotypes. Strong co-occurrence of HLA alleles, especially DR and DQ, made assigning TCR associations to individual alleles difficult. A further reported finding was that TCR beta sequences accurately predicted the HLA-A and HLA-B alleles for most subjects in the first cohort. A cluster of highly shared sequence variants was judged likely to represent a technical artifact of the sequencing pipeline. A later analysis found that most CMV-associated TCR beta chains appeared HLA-restricted, with HLA associations seemingly driven largely by CMV exposure. A few of the identified cytomegalovirus-associated TCR beta chains were confirmed in vitro to be specific for cytomegalovirus antigens. Only TCR beta chains were sequenced in this cohort, and the absence of alpha or paired-chain data limited detectable features. Because the 87-base-pair reads could not distinguish some IMGT-functional V segments, including TRBV6-2 and TRBV6-3, those segments were excluded. In a later analysis, several top co-occurrence clusters were reported to appear linked to parvovirus B19, influenza, CMV and Epstein-Barr virus. The study listed approximately 160 TCR beta chains as associated with cytomegalovirus. In a later genetic analysis, a missense DCLRE1C variant was associated with V-gene and J-gene trimming of TCR beta chains, and the association was replicated in an independent cohort. In a later analysis, HLA-associated TCR beta chains showed more clonal expansion and lower generation probabilities than non-associated chains that were equally common. Cytomegalovirus status was reported to be diagnosed by the classifier with high specificity and sensitivity in both the original and validation cohorts. CMV serostatus was the only immune exposure information available for the cohort. Because HLA typing was unavailable for some donors at each locus, only the typed subset was used in association tests. Because counts were too low, about 15 rarely observed V segments, including chromosome 9 orphons, were left out of the earlier analysis of a few hundred of the donors. According to a later genetic analysis, donors in an Asian-associated ancestry cluster had fewer N-insertions in productive TCRs than the roughly 700-donor mean. Broadly in line with IMGT annotations, most TCR beta V segments showed up in productive rearrangements about 90% or about 30% of the time in an earlier analysis of 587 of the donors. In a later analysis, 15,000 to 20,000 TCR beta sequences were associated with specific HLA alleles at a false discovery rate of 0.05.

Concerning this clone itself: Its target antigen remains unknown. One base away there is no much larger clone; base qualities are not given.

The library was obtained by the immunoSEQ multiplex PCR assay. For the multiplex PCR, a mixture combining 60 forward primers for TCR Vbeta segments and 13 reverse primers for TCR Jbeta segments was used. A multiplex PCR assay on genomic DNA amplified the CDR3 region of rearranged TCR beta genes. The amplified TCR beta libraries were sequenced on the Illumina HiSeq System as 87-base-pair reads. Concerning the study's data processing: A later analysis counted tens of millions of unique TCR beta chains across the 550 to 800 repertoires, and roughly 11 million of these chains were shared by at least two donors. A nearest-neighbor algorithm error-corrected the raw reads and collapsed the reads into unique sequences, merging closely related sequences to remove PCR and sequencing errors. CDR3 sequences were aligned to IMGT reference sequences to assign V, D and J gene segments. For a sequence to be retained, a match of at least six nucleotides to both a V gene segment and a J gene segment was required. Rearrangements were called productive when the CDR3 lacked stop codons and stayed in frame with V and J; all others were non-productive. Following IMGT convention, CDR3 was defined as the stretch from the second conserved V-encoded cysteine to the conserved J-encoded phenylalanine. Sequences without an unambiguous match to a single V gene segment were excluded from the earlier analysis of 450 to 750 of the donors. In an earlier analysis of more than 500 of the donors, a V segment was called functional when productive rearrangements were above 56.7%, and segregating when the standard deviation between donors exceeded 5%. A statistical classification framework was developed to diagnose cytomegalovirus status using the catalog of TCR beta chain sequences. In a later analysis, TCR nucleotide sequences were compared against IMGT/GENE-DB human TR gene sequences so that V and J genes could be assigned. The TCRdist pipeline was used in a later analysis to assign CDR3 sequences and most-parsimonious VDJ recombination scenarios. A later analysis defined each TCR beta chain by its CDR3 amino acid sequence plus V-gene family, and excluded reads lacking a unique V-gene family. A later analysis removed roughly 590 highly shared, low-generation-probability nucleotide sequences to deal with suspected cross-contamination and a sequencing artifact. A later analysis calculated a clonal expansion index for each public chain from normalized within-repertoire ranks of inferred template counts. In a later analysis, generation probabilities were computed with a VDJ recombination model fitted to out-of-frame rearrangements, and the resulting probabilities were checked against IGoR. Hypergeometric tests were used in a later analysis to score TCR-TCR, TCR-HLA and TCR-CMV co-occurrence, with a repertoire-size bias correction applied to the TCR pairs. False discovery rates were estimated in a later analysis by permuting HLA or CMV assignments 20 times. In a later analysis, co-occurring TCRs were grouped using DBSCAN, and TCRdist sequence similarity was added for clustering within HLA-allele-positive subsets. Repertoires with fewer than 30,000 or more than 120,000 public chains were left out of co-occurrence clustering, as were four to six repertoires with anomalous nucleotide sharing. In its TCRdb copy, this immuneACCESS table keeps in-frame sequences only and misses some clones. Where compared with another copy, unresolved V genes explain less than half of these, and the others have no known cause. V and J calls and clone size are given by that table; D and trimming were obtained from the DNA. The sample table contains approximately 140,000 clones; only one count was recorded for 73% of them. The ten largest clones add up to around an eighth of the sample.

In total, fewer than 750 healthy bone marrow donors made up the cohort. All cohort members were sampled while nominally healthy, although unrecorded immune exposures were likely present. Of the approximately 700 cohort members, around 290 had positive CMV serostatus and 350 to 450 had negative CMV serostatus, and CMV serostatus was not recorded for the donor. A peripheral blood sample was collected from each donor, and TCR beta sequencing was performed on peripheral blood mononuclear cells. The Qiagen DNeasy Blood Extraction Kit was used to extract genomic DNA from the blood cell samples. From the cysteine up to the phenylalanine, the CDR3 has a length of 15 residues. Just CDR3 DNA is preserved here, 45 bases in frame from base 1. The germline V and J ends show losses of 11 bases and 4 bases respectively, and no gene match explains 11 bases of the junction. CDR1 ENHRY and CDR2 SYGVKD are derived from the germline V gene.

This clonotype was sampled from a human donor in good health. In this chain, TRBV10-3 is recombined with TRBJ2-3; TRBD2 matches 11 bases in the middle. Sample: PBMCs. The CDR3 region reads CAGSYLAGGSDTQYF. The sequenced DNA: TGTGCCGGGTCCTATCTAGCGGGGGGATCAGATACGCAGTATTTT.